The 28 T cell receptor beta chains below were found in one sample sequenced in a study of T cells after yellow fever vaccination. MiXCR was run by TCRdb on the 5' RACE reads, yielding one entry per CDR3 protein. The sample has around 320,000 distinct CDR3 sequences, approximately 10% seen once. The sample was CD4+ T cells sorted from PBMCs, taken 5 days after the yellow fever booster vaccination. These TCRs come from a man aged 18 to 35 who received the YFV17D yellow fever vaccine.

J is TRBJ2-1 and V is TRBV19; TRBD2 aligns across 7 bases. The V segment lost 4 bases and the J segment 0 bases; nucleotides outside the gene matches: 6. CDR1 is LNHDA, CDR2 SQIVND, per germline (reference sequence). CDR3 length: 16 residues. Here the CDR3 DNA reads TGTGCCAGTAGTAGCCCCGGGGGGTCCTCCTACAATGAGCAGTTCTTC. Its protein is CASSSPGGSSYNEQFF.

The table lists this clonotype with a few counts. The chain joins TRBV7-8 to TRBJ1-2; D unresolved. Trimming shortened V by 5 bases and J by 7 bases, and 14 bases separated the two germline ends. Germline loops: CDR1 SGHVS, CDR2 FQNEAQ. This CDR3 spans 13 amino acids. CDR3 sequence reads: CASSPRTSIGYTF. DNA for the CDR3: TGTGCCAGCAGCCCCCGTACGTCCATTGGCTACACCTTC.

The gene calls are TRBV6-5 and TRBJ2-6; D gene ambiguous. Germline CDR1 MNHEY, CDR2 SVGAGI. V gave up 1 base and J gave up 0 bases, with 7 bases separating them. CDR3 size: 16 residues. The CDR3 DNA reads as TGTGCCAGCAGTTACTTGACCGGCTCTGGGGCCAACGTCCTGACTTTC. Translation gives CASSYLTGSGANVLTF.

The rearrangement joins TRBV3-1 to TRBJ1-1, with 8 nucleotides matching TRBD1. CDR1 is LGHDT and CDR2 is YNNKEL in the germline V gene (reference sequence). The junction had 4 bases not matched to a gene; V was cut back by 0 bases and J by 4 bases. The CDR3 spans 15 residues. The CDR3 DNA reads as TGTGCCAGCAGCCAAGAAGGACAGGGTGTCACTGAAGCTTTCTTT. This encodes CASSQEGQGVTEAFF.

This clonotype was recorded at least ten times. The V call is TRBV10-3, the J call TRBJ2-1; 8 nucleotides align to TRBD1. J gave up 7 bases and V 11 bases, and 4 bases lay outside the gene matches. Germline values: CDR1 ENHRY, CDR2 SYGVKD. This CDR3 is built from 11 residues. CDR3 in DNA: TGTGCCGTGACAGGGGAAAATGAGCAGTTCTTC. As protein: CAVTGENEQFF.

The chain links TRBV6-5 to TRBJ1-5; D is uncertain. This CDR3 contains 15 residues. V lost 4 bases to trimming and J lost 7 bases, with 17 bases between them. Germline loops: CDR1 MNHEY, CDR2 SVGAGI. The CDR3 is CASSSSFYTEQPQHF. Written as DNA, the CDR3 is TGTGCCAGCAGTTCCTCATTCTATACAGAACAGCCCCAGCATTTT.

This clonotype was observed a few times. The genes are TRBV9 and TRBJ1-1; D remains ambiguous. V lost 4 bases and J 5 bases, leaving 12 bases between the germline ends. Looked up from germline, CDR1 is SGDLS and CDR2 is YYNGEE. The CDR3 runs 13 residues. Written as DNA, the CDR3 is TGTGCCAGCAGCTTTTGGAGGGATACTGAAGCTTTCTTT. It specifies CASSFWRDTEAFF. Supplemented by reference TRBV9 and TRBJ1-1, the full variable domain reads DSGVTQTPKHLITATGQRVTLRCSPRSGDLSVYWYQQSLDQGLQFLIQYYNGEERAKGNILERFSAQQFPDLHSELNLSSLELGDSALYFCASSFWRDTEAFFGQGTRLTVV.

This clonotype was counted between two and nine times. This rearrangement joins TRBV6-5 to TRBJ1-1, with D unclear. The CDR3 covers 16 residues. V dropped 0 bases and J dropped 1 base, with 12 bases sitting between them. CDR1 and CDR2 (germline): MNHEY, SVGAGI. The chain's CDR3 is CASSYSKGKANTEAFF. The CDR3 DNA is TGTGCCAGCAGTTACTCGAAGGGCAAGGCGAACACTGAAGCTTTCTTT.

This clonotype was observed a few times. This sequence joins TRBV5-4 and TRBJ2-5; the D call may be TRBD1 or TRBD2 (5 bases each). The CDR3 contains 14 residues. The V and J ends lost 4 bases and 5 bases respectively, with 15 bases between them. The germline gives CDR1 SGHNT, CDR2 YYREEE (reference sequence). The CDR3 reads CASSPGTPRETQYF. The CDR3 DNA follows: TGTGCCAGCAGCCCGGGGACCCCACGGGAGACCCAGTACTTC. The whole variable domain, remainder taken from reference TRBV5-4 and TRBJ2-5, is ETGVTQSPTHLIKTRGQQVTLRCSSQSGHNTVSWYQQALGQGPQFIFQYYREEENGRGNFPPRFSGLQFPNYSSELNVNALELDDSALYLCASSPGTPRETQYFGPGTRLLVL.

The sample holds a few counts of this clonotype. V gene TRBV12-3 or TRBV12-4 combines with J gene TRBJ2-7, with D perhaps TRBD1 or TRBD2 (6 bases each). Trimming shortened V by 3 bases and J by 4 bases, and 22 bases separated the two germline ends. This CDR3 is built from 17 residues. The CDR3 coding sequence is TGTGCCAGCAGTTTGGGATACAGCTGGGGGGCGCGATACGAGCAGTACTTC. Its translation: CASSLGYSWGARYEQYF.

This clonotype has a count of ten or more. The rearrangement joins TRBV13 to TRBJ2-7; D call uncertain. Germline V lookup: CDR1 PRHDT, CDR2 FYEKMQ (reference sequence). This CDR3 region has 14 residues. V lost 2 bases and J 6 bases, leaving 14 bases between the germline ends. CDR3 coding DNA: TGTGCCAGCAGCTTATACCGCCACACCGGCGAGCAGTACTTC. Its translation: CASSLYRHTGEQYF.

The chain has TRBV24-1 and TRBJ2-3, with 10 bases that match TRBD1. The CDR3 has 13 amino acids. CDR1 and CDR2 from the germline V gene are KGHDR and SFDVKD. V was clipped by 3 bases and J by 14 bases; unmatched bases: 7. CDR3 in DNA: TGTGCCACCAGTGATCGAGGACAGGGGGTTTTGTATTTT. Protein: CATSDRGQGVLYF.

At least ten counts were recorded for this clonotype. J is TRBJ2-7 and V is TRBV7-9; D is undetermined. Germline V gene sequence: CDR1 SEHNR, CDR2 FQNEAQ (reference sequence). V shed 5 bases and J shed 2 bases, with 10 bases lying between them. The CDR3 runs to 13 residues. The CDR3 loop is CASSPSSPYEQYF. The CDR3 DNA sequence: TGTGCCAGCAGCCCCTCATCCCCCTACGAGCAGTACTTC.

In this sample, this clonotype turned up a few times. The J gene is TRBJ1-2, the V gene TRBV5-1; D is uncertain. The CDR3 is made up of 15 amino acids. V dropped 1 base and J dropped 7 bases, with 17 bases sitting between them. Germline CDR1 SGHRS, CDR2 YFSETQ. CDR3 sequence (DNA): TGCGCCAGCAGCTTGTCTGCTCCCCCACTGGGTGGCTACACCTTC. This translates into CASSLSAPPLGGYTF. Variable domain in full (rest from reference TRBV5-1 and TRBJ1-2): KAGVTQTPRYLIKTRGQQVTLSCSPISGHRSVSWYQQTPGQGLQFLFEYFSETQRNKGNFPGRFSGRQFSNSRSEMNVSTLELGDSALYLCASSLSAPPLGGYTFGSGTRLTVV.

V is TRBV7-3 and J is TRBJ2-1; weak D call: TRBD2 (6 bases). CDR3 length equals 14 residues. The V end lost 4 bases, the J end lost 7 bases, and 14 bases lay between the germline ends. CDR1 is SGHTA, CDR2 FQGTGA, per germline. The CDR3 coding sequence is TGTGCCAGCAGCTCTTCGGGGGAGACAAATGAGCAGTTCTTC. Translation gives CASSSSGETNEQFF.

This clonotype occurred a few times. This sequence joins TRBV5-1 and TRBJ1-2; tentative D call: TRBD1 (6 bases). This CDR3 spans 15 amino acids. V lost 4 bases and J lost 0, with 13 bases in between. Germline V lookup: CDR1 SGHRS, CDR2 YFSETQ. The DNA of the CDR3 is TGCGCCAGCAGCATCCAGGGACAAGCTAACTATGGCTACACCTTC. It translates to CASSIQGQANYGYTF.

The chain carries TRBV3-1 and TRBJ1-2; D is possibly TRBD1 (6 bases). V was pared by 4 bases and J by 8 bases, with 14 bases between. This CDR3 is 13 amino acids long. CDR1 is LGHDT and CDR2 is YNNKEL in the germline V gene (reference sequence). In nucleotides, the CDR3 is TGTGCCAGCAGCCCTGAAGGGGGTCAAGGCTACACCTTC. It encodes CASSPEGGQGYTF.

There are a few counts of this clonotype. The chain has TRBV2 and TRBJ2-3; TRBD2 matches 10 bases. The germline CDR1 and CDR2 sequences are SNHLY and FYNNEI. J was trimmed by 2 bases and V by 6 bases; bases with no gene match: 5. This CDR3 region has 15 residues. This CDR3 is CASRVLAGTTDTQYF. In nucleotides, the CDR3 is TGTGCCAGCAGGGTACTAGCGGGAACCACAGATACGCAGTATTTT.

This clonotype was found a few times. J is TRBJ2-3 and V is TRBV7-2; D uncertain. V shed 5 bases and J shed 4 bases, with 13 bases lying between them. The CDR3 loop spans 14 amino acids. Germline CDR1 and CDR2: SGHTA and FQGNSA. CDR3 sequence reads: CASSQRPVSDTQYF. Here the CDR3 DNA reads TGTGCCAGCAGCCAACGGCCGGTCTCAGATACGCAGTATTTT.

This clonotype was detected many times. The chain couples TRBV6-5 to TRBJ1-6, with TRBD1 identical over 7 bases. The CDR3 contains 16 residues. The germline gives CDR1 MNHEY, CDR2 SVGAGI. The V gene end was trimmed by 7 bases and the J gene end by 2 bases; junction bases not matched to a gene: 8. The CDR3 region is CASMKDRSTYNSPLHF. The CDR3 region has the DNA TGTGCCAGCATGAAGGACAGGTCAACCTATAATTCACCCCTCCACTTT.

The chain is built from TRBV30 and TRBJ2-3; no firm D call. CDR3 length: 14 amino acids. Germline assignment: CDR1 GTSNPN and CDR2 SVGIG (reference sequence). V was shortened by 0 bases and J by 2 bases, with 9 bases between the two germline ends. CDR3 in amino acids: CAWSVRLPTDTQYF. In DNA, the CDR3 is TGTGCCTGGAGTGTACGGCTTCCCACAGATACGCAGTATTTT.

In its sample, this clonotype was seen a few times. The chain is built from TRBV18 and TRBJ2-1, with a possible D match to TRBD1 (6 bases). Germline CDR1 and CDR2: KGHSH and LQKENI. CDR3 length: 13 residues. V lost 6 bases, J lost 4 bases, and 10 bases lay in between. CDR3 in amino acids: CASSADRYNEQFF. CDR3 bases: TGTGCCAGCTCGGCCGACAGGTACAATGAGCAGTTCTTC.

The chain carries TRBV29-1 and TRBJ2-5; 12 positions agree with TRBD1. The germline gives CDR1 SQVTM, CDR2 ANQGSEA. The CDR3 covers 14 residues. J gave up 5 bases and V 7 bases, and 8 bases lay outside the gene matches. The CDR3 region has the DNA TGCAGCGCACCGGGACAGGGGGCGAGGGAGACCCAGTACTTC. Amino acid sequence: CSAPGQGARETQYF.

This clonotype was picked up a small number of times. The chain is built from TRBV9 and TRBJ1-5; TRBD1 agrees at 7 bases. The germline gives CDR1 SGDLS, CDR2 YYNGEE. Trimming cost V 4 bases and J 2 bases; bases outside gene matches: 6. This CDR3 is built from 15 residues. CDR3 nucleotides: TGTGCCAGCAGCCCCGTGGGGACAGGCAATCAGCCCCAGCATTTT. It yields the protein CASSPVGTGNQPQHF.

V usage is TRBV4-1 and J usage is TRBJ2-7, with D maybe TRBD2 (5 bases). V lost 1 base to trimming and J lost 2 bases, with 12 bases between them. Germline CDR1 is MGHRA and CDR2 is YSYEKL. The CDR3 covers 15 residues. The CDR3 coding sequence is TGCGCCAGCAGCCAAGGACGGGAAGCGGCCTACGAGCAGTACTTC. Protein sequence: CASSQGREAAYEQYF.

There are a few counts of this clonotype. The chain links TRBV11-2 to TRBJ2-7, with 8 nucleotides matching TRBD2. CDR3 length equals 14 residues. J was trimmed by 0 bases and V by 5 bases; bases with no gene match: 3. The V gene's germline CDR1 is SGHAT and CDR2 FQNNGV. The CDR3 bases are TGTGCCAGCAGCGCTACTAGCGGCTCCTACGAGCAGTACTTC. Residues: CASSATSGSYEQYF.

The rearrangement joins TRBV19 to TRBJ2-7, with TRBD1 matching 9 bases. The V gene's germline CDR1 is LNHDA and CDR2 SQIVND (reference sequence). The CDR3 sequence is 16 residues long. The V segment lost 5 bases and the J segment 3 bases; nucleotides outside the gene matches: 11. The CDR3 DNA reads as TGTGCCAGTAGTTACAGTTCCGGGACAGGGAGCTACGAGCAGTACTTC. Translating it yields CASSYSSGTGSYEQYF. The full variable domain, its missing parts supplied by reference TRBV19 and TRBJ2-7, is DGGITQSPKYLFRKEGQNVTLSCEQNLNHDAMYWYRQDPGQGLRLIYYSQIVNDFQKGDIAEGYSVSREKKESFPLTVTSAQKNPTAFYLCASSYSSGTGSYEQYFGPGTRLTVT.

This clonotype was picked up many times. The chain is built from TRBV5-1 and TRBJ1-3; TRBD1 is a possible D gene (5 bases). Trimming cost V 4 bases and J 4 bases, with 12 bases left between them. The CDR3 consists of 14 residues. The germline CDR1 and CDR2 sequences are SGHRS and YFSETQ. DNA for the CDR3: TGCGCCAGCAGCAGGGACTTCGTCGGAAACACCATATATTTT. This gives the protein CASSRDFVGNTIYF.